This T cell receptor (beta chain) was sequenced during a study of cytomegalovirus exposure and HLA in healthy donors. Study conclusions and caveats: Common viral pathogens seemed, in a later analysis, to connect with several of the most significant clusters.

With 60 Vbeta and 13 Jbeta primers, the PCR was carried out. Generated by immunoSEQ multiplex PCR, the TCRdb table keeps only in-frame clones and is missing some. The sample consists of 150,000 to 200,000 clones, over 75% of them appearing once. This cohort consisted of healthy bone marrow donors. V was cut by 5 bases and J by 2 bases, with 13 bases left in between. This CDR3 spans 14 amino acids. CDR1 and CDR2 from the germline V gene are MNHEY and SVGAGI. Details on this clone: What it recognizes is unknown.

The specimen sequenced was PBMCs. The TCR originated in a woman aged 45-59 years in good health and CMV-seronegative. The genes are TRBV6-5 and TRBJ2-7; D perhaps matches TRBD1 (7 bases). The CDR3 here is CASSRGRGAYEQYF. CDR3 DNA: TGTGCCAGCAGTCGAGGCAGGGGGGCCTACGAGCAGTACTTC.